A single sample gave rise to the 23 T cell receptor beta chains below, sequenced in a study of shared clonotypes between healthy human individuals. The data were produced by immunoSEQ multiplex PCR, yet TCRdb's version contains in-frame clones alone and is incomplete. There are 700,000 or so clones in the sample; approximately 79% occur only once, and 1.8% lies in the top ten. Input material: memory CD4+ T cells sorted from blood. Subset indicated: CD45RA-negative fraction. Receptor source: a woman in her twenties or thirties in good health.

This chain's CDR3 is CASSPSATMGFGELFF. DNA of the CDR3: TGTGCCAGCAGCCCATCAGCTACCATGGGGTTCGGGGAGCTGTTTTTT. V is TRBV7-9 and J is TRBJ2-2; D is uncertain. Trimming left V 5 bases short and J 7 bases short, with 20 bases between. The length of the CDR3 is 16 residues. Germline V gene sequence: CDR1 SEHNR, CDR2 FQNEAQ (reference sequence).

This clone was found once. The rearrangement links TRBV6-1 to TRBJ2-3; D remains unclear. The CDR3 has 13 amino acids. From germline, CDR1 is MNHNS and CDR2 SASEGT. V was clipped by 4 bases and J by 7 bases, with 12 bases between them. The CDR3 DNA is TGTGCCAGCAGTGGAAATAGCATGAATACGCAGTATTTT. Translating it yields CASSGNSMNTQYF.

V is TRBV7-2 and J is TRBJ2-2; D might be TRBD1 (6 bases). The germline gives CDR1 SGHTA, CDR2 FQGNSA. The V gene lost 5 bases and the J gene lost 2 bases, with 12 bases spanning the gap. The CDR3 runs to 15 residues. The CDR3 reads CASSPLGGNTGELFF. The DNA for the CDR3 is TGTGCCAGCAGCCCGTTAGGGGGTAACACCGGGGAGCTGTTTTTT.

This clone was observed many times. This chain connects TRBV4-1 to TRBJ2-4; D unresolved. Trimming shortened V by 0 bases and J by 6 bases, and 6 bases separated the two germline ends. The germline V gene has CDR1 MGHRA and CDR2 YSYEKL. The CDR3 runs 13 residues. Here the CDR3 reads CASSQDRANIQYF. CDR3 bases: TGCGCCAGCAGCCAAGATCGGGCAAACATTCAGTACTTC.

In its sample, this clone was seen a few times. The chain combines TRBV19 with TRBJ2-3, with a possible D match to TRBD2 (6 bases). This CDR3 has 14 amino acids. In germline, CDR1 is LNHDA, CDR2 SQIVND (reference sequence). The V and J ends lost 5 bases and 4 bases respectively, with 13 bases between them. The CDR3 reads CASSLSGGPDTQYF. CDR3 DNA: TGTGCCAGTAGTCTTTCCGGGGGACCAGATACGCAGTATTTT.

The chain joins TRBV6-5 to TRBJ2-2, with TRBD2 as a possible D gene (5 bases). The length of the CDR3 is 15 residues. V lost 5 bases, J lost 2 bases, and 12 bases lay in between. Germline V gives CDR1 MNHEY, CDR2 SVGAGI. The CDR3 here is CASSPLRVNTGELFF. As DNA, the CDR3 is TGTGCCAGCAGTCCCTTGAGGGTTAACACCGGGGAGCTGTTTTTT.

This clone has only a few counts. This rearrangement joins TRBV6-5 to TRBJ1-1; no clear D. CDR3 length: 15 amino acids. Germline V lookup: CDR1 MNHEY, CDR2 SVGAGI. V lost 3 bases and J 0 bases, leaving 11 bases between the germline ends. CDR3 coding DNA: TGTGCCAGCAGTTATCAACCCAGAATGAACACTGAAGCTTTCTTT. Protein sequence: CASSYQPRMNTEAFF.

In this sample, this clone turned up a few times. The same CDR3 is also encoded by other DNA sequences in this sample. The genes are TRBV2 and TRBJ2-5; 9 positions match TRBD1. Per the germline V gene, CDR1 is SNHLY and CDR2 is FYNNEI. Unmatched junction bases numbered 4, after V lost 4 bases and J lost 1 base. The CDR3 covers 15 residues. Here the CDR3 DNA reads TGTGCCAGCAGTGGAGAGGGACAGGGCCAAGAGACCCAGTACTTC. The encoded protein is CASSGEGQGQETQYF. Full variable domain (rest looked up from reference TRBV2 and TRBJ2-5): EPEVTQTPSHQVTQMGQEVILRCVPISNHLYFYWYRQILGQKVEFLVSFYNNEISEKSEIFDDQFSVERPDGSNFTLKIRSTKLEDSAMYFCASSGEGQGQETQYFGPGTRLLVL.

V is TRBV5-5 and J is TRBJ1-5; D remains unclear. CDR3 length equals 14 residues. V lost 3 bases to trimming and J lost 6 bases, with 13 bases between them. Germline V lookup: CDR1 SGHKS, CDR2 YYEKEE (reference sequence). CDR3 amino acids: CASSSIDAAQPQHF. The CDR3 nucleotides are TGTGCCAGCAGCTCGATCGATGCGGCTCAGCCCCAGCATTTT.

The rearrangement links TRBV15 to TRBJ1-4, with D perhaps TRBD1 (6 bases). Looked up from germline, CDR1 is LNHNV and CDR2 is YYDKDF (reference sequence). This CDR3 is built from 15 residues. The ends were cut back, 1 base at V and 3 bases at J, with 9 bases in the middle. This CDR3 reads CATSRGNRANEKLFF. The CDR3 coding sequence is TGTGCCACCAGCAGAGGAAACAGGGCTAATGAAAAACTGTTTTTT.

As to this clone: Other DNA sequences in this sample translate to the same CDR3. The chain carries TRBV28 and TRBJ1-5, with 9 nucleotides matching TRBD1. CDR1 and CDR2 (germline): MDHEN, SYDVKM. The CDR3 extends over 14 amino acids. With V trimmed by 6 bases and J by 7 bases, 7 bases remained unmatched. The CDR3 loop is CASREGQGGQPQHF. The CDR3 bases are TGTGCCAGCAGGGAGGGACAGGGAGGACAGCCCCAGCATTTT.

This sequence joins TRBV11-2 and TRBJ2-3; 8 nucleotides line up with TRBD2. The V gene's germline CDR1 is SGHAT and CDR2 FQNNGV. The CDR3 length is 17 residues. With V trimmed by 1 base and J by 0 bases, 6 bases remained unmatched. The CDR3 here is CASSLGLAPHSTDTQYF. In DNA, the CDR3 is TGTGCCAGCAGCTTAGGACTAGCGCCGCATAGCACAGATACGCAGTATTTT.

This chain joins TRBV15 and TRBJ1-4; 8 positions agree with TRBD1. CDR1 LNHNV and CDR2 YYDKDF come from the germline V gene (reference sequence). The junction had 5 bases not matched to a gene; V was cut back by 5 bases and J by 0 bases. The CDR3 totals 16 residues. CDR3: CATSPYRGATNEKLFF. DNA for the CDR3: TGTGCCACCAGCCCTTACAGGGGGGCAACTAATGAAAAACTGTTTTTT. The full variable domain, its missing parts supplied by reference TRBV15 and TRBJ1-4, is DAMVIQNPRYQVTQFGKPVTLSCSQTLNHNVMYWYQQKSSQAPKLLFHYYDKDFNNEADTPDNFQSRRPNTSFCFLDIRSPGLGDTAMYLCATSPYRGATNEKLFFGSGTQLSVL.

This clone came up a few times. The V gene is TRBV7-3, the J gene TRBJ2-5; possibly TRBD2 for D (6 bases). Trimming pared 2 bases from V and 6 bases from J, leaving 10 bases between. The CDR3 contains 13 residues. Germline loops: CDR1 SGHTA, CDR2 FQGTGA. As DNA, the CDR3 is TGTGCCAGCAGCTTAGGAGGGAGTCAGACCCAGTACTTC. It yields the protein CASSLGGSQTQYF.

This clone was recorded only once. The rearrangement joins TRBV11-1 to TRBJ2-7; D is undetermined. Trimming shortened V by 6 bases and J by 3 bases, and 18 bases separated the two germline ends. This CDR3 comprises 15 residues. CDR1 and CDR2 from the germline V gene are SGHAT and FQDESV (reference sequence). The CDR3 loop is CASSPYRAEVYEQYF. The CDR3 region has the DNA TGTGCCAGCAGTCCATACAGAGCTGAGGTCTACGAGCAGTACTTC.

V usage is TRBV7-2 and J usage is TRBJ1-1; TRBD1 is a possible D gene (5 bases). Germline CDR1 and CDR2: SGHTA and FQGNSA. This CDR3 has 12 amino acids. The germline V and J ends were trimmed by 6 bases and 3 bases, with 8 bases remaining between them. CDR3 nucleotide sequence: TGTGCCAGCAGGAGACAGTACACTGAAGCTTTCTTT. The encoded protein is CASRRQYTEAFF. Complete variable domain (other parts from reference TRBV7-2 and TRBJ1-1): GAGVSQSPSNKVTEKGKDVELRCDPISGHTALYWYRQSLGQGLEFLIYFQGNSAPDKSGLPSDRFSAERTGGSVSTLTIQRTQQEDSAVYLCASRRQYTEAFFGQGTRLTVV.

V is TRBV28 and J is TRBJ1-2; TRBD1 might be the D (5 bases). Germline V CDR1 and CDR2: MDHEN, SYDVKM. This CDR3 has 16 amino acids. The V end lost 7 bases, the J end lost 7 bases, and 25 bases lay between the germline ends. This CDR3 reads CASTKTPYIGGGGYTF. In nucleotides, the CDR3 is TGTGCCAGCACCAAGACCCCGTACATTGGGGGAGGTGGCTACACCTTC.

The table lists this clone with a few counts. CDR3 in DNA: TGTGCCAGCAGCACGTACGCGGGAAGATCAGATACGCAGTATTTT. It encodes CASSTYAGRSDTQYF. The rearrangement links TRBV7-9 to TRBJ2-3, with D possibly being TRBD2 (6 bases). Between the trimmed V and J ends, which lost 5 bases and 4 bases, there was a span of 16 bases. This CDR3 comprises 15 residues. Germline V gene lookup returns CDR1 SEHNR and CDR2 FQNEAQ (reference sequence).

This clone has a single count. V gene TRBV2 combines with J gene TRBJ2-3, with 13 positions matching TRBD2. With V trimmed by 7 bases and J by 0 bases, 7 bases remained unmatched. CDR1 is SNHLY and CDR2 is FYNNEI in the germline V gene. This CDR3 has 17 residues. The CDR3 protein is CASIWTSGGPSTDTQYF. Written as DNA, the CDR3 is TGTGCCAGCATTTGGACTAGCGGGGGCCCTAGCACAGATACGCAGTATTTT.

The V and J genes are TRBV5-3 and TRBJ2-5; possible D gene TRBD1, 6 bases. TRBV5-3 is placed among ORFs of uncertain function. CDR3 length equals 17 residues. V lost 2 bases and J lost 5, with 22 bases in between. DNA of the CDR3: TGTGCCAGAAGCTTCGAAACGTCCCAAACAGGGAAGGAGACCCAGTACTTC. Protein: CARSFETSQTGKETQYF.

This chain joins TRBV28 and TRBJ1-1, with TRBD1 as a possible D gene (6 bases). Between the trimmed V and J ends, which lost 6 bases and 0 bases, there was a span of 17 bases. Germline CDR1 and CDR2: MDHEN and SYDVKM. This CDR3 is built from 16 residues. The CDR3 DNA sequence: TGTGCCAGCAGCAGCGGACAGCCCAGCATGAACACTGAAGCTTTCTTT. Protein sequence: CASSSGQPSMNTEAFF.

The V and J genes are TRBV5-4 and TRBJ2-6; D is undetermined. The V end lost 1 base, the J end lost 2 bases, and 7 bases lay between the germline ends. The CDR3 is made up of 15 amino acids. In germline, CDR1 is SGHNT, CDR2 YYREEE (reference sequence). CDR3 residues: CASSLWAAGANVLTF. The CDR3 DNA reads TGTGCCAGCAGCTTGTGGGCAGCTGGGGCCAACGTCCTGACTTTC.

The chain combines TRBV19 with TRBJ2-5; 7 bases are shared with TRBD1. This CDR3 is 14 amino acids long. The trim removed 7 bases at V and 5 bases at J, leaving 10 bases unmatched. CDR1 is LNHDA and CDR2 is SQIVND in the germline V gene (reference sequence). The DNA of the CDR3 is TGTGCCAGTAATCTAAGGGGGCCGGGGGAGACCCAGTACTTC. This sequence encodes CASNLRGPGETQYF.